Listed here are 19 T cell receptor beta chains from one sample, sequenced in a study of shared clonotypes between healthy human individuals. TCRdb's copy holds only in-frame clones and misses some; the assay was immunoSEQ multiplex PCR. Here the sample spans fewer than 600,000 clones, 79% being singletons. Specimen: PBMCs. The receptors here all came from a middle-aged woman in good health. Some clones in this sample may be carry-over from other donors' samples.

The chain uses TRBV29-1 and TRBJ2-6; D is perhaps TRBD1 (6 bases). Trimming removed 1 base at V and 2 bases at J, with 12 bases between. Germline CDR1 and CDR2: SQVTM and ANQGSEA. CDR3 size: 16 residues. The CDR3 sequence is CSVEARGNTGANVLTF. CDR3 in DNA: TGCAGCGTTGAAGCTAGGGGGAACACTGGGGCCAACGTCCTGACTTTC.

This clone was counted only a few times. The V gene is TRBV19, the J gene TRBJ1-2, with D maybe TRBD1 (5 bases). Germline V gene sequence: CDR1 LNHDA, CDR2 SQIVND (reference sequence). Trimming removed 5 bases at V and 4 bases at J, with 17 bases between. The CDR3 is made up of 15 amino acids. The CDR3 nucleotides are TGTGCCAGTAGTGCTGCGGTGACAGCTATCTATGGCTACACCTTC. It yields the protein CASSAAVTAIYGYTF.

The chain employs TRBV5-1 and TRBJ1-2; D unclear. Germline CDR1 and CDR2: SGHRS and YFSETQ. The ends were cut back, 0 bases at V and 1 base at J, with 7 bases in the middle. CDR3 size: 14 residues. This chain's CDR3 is CASSLDPINYGYTF. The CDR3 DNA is TGCGCCAGCAGCTTGGATCCGATTAACTATGGCTACACCTTC.

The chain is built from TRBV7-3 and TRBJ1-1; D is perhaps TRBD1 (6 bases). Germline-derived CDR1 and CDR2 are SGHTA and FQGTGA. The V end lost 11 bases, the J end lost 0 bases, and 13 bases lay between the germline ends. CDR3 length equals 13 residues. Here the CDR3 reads CASRWTVNTEAFF. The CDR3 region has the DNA TGTGCCTCTCGGTGGACAGTGAACACTGAAGCTTTCTTT.

Written as DNA, the CDR3 is TGTGCCAGCAGTTACGTGGGCGCAGCGGGAGGCCCCTACGAGCAGTACTTC. As protein: CASSYVGAAGGPYEQYF. The rearrangement joins TRBV28 to TRBJ2-7, with 9 positions matching TRBD2. CDR1 is MDHEN, CDR2 SYDVKM, per germline. The trim removed 4 bases at V and 2 bases at J, leaving 12 bases unmatched. The CDR3 is made up of 17 amino acids.

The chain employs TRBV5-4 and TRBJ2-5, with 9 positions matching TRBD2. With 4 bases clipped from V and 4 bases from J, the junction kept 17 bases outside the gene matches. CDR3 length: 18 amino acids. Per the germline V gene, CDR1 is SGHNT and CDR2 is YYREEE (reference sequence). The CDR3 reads CASSHQFTLAGLGETQYF. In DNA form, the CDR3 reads TGTGCCAGCAGCCACCAATTTACGCTAGCGGGATTGGGAGAGACCCAGTACTTC.

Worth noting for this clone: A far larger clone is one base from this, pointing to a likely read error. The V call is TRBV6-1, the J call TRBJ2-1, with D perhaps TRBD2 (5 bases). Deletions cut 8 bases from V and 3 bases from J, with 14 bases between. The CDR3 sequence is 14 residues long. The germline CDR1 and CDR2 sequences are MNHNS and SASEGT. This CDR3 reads CASLSSRIYNEQFF. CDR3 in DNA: TGTGCCAGCCTCTCTAGCAGGATCTACAATGAGCAGTTCTTC.

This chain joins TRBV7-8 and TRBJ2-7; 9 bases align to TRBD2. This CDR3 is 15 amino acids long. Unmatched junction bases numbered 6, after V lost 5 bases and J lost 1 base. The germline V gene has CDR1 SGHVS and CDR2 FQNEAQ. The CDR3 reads CASSDSGSLSYEQYF. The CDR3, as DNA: TGTGCCAGCAGCGATAGCGGGAGTCTTTCCTACGAGCAGTACTTC.

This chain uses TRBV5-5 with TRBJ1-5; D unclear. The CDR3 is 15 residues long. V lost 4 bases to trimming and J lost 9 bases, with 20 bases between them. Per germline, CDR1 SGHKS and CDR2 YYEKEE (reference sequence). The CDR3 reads CASSDGPPGSWPQHF. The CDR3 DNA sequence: TGTGCCAGCAGCGACGGGCCTCCCGGGTCATGGCCCCAGCATTTT.

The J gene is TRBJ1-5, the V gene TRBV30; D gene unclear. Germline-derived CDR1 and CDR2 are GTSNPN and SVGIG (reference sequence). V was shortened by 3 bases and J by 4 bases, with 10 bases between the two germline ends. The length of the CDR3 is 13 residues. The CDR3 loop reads CAWSFPGNQPQHF. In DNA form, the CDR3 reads TGTGCCTGGAGCTTCCCGGGGAATCAGCCCCAGCATTTT.

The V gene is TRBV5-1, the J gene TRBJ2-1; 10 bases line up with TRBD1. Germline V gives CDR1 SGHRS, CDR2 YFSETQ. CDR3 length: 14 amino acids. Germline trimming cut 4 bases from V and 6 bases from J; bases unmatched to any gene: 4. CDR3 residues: CASSTGQGFNEQFF. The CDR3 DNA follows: TGCGCCAGCAGCACGGGACAGGGGTTCAATGAGCAGTTCTTC.

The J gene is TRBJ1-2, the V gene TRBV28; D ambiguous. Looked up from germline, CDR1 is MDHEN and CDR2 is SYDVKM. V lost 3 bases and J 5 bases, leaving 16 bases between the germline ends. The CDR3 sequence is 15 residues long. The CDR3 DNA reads TGTGCCAGCAGTTTGCTTCAGAGTGGCGGATATGGCTACACCTTC. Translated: CASSLLQSGGYGYTF.

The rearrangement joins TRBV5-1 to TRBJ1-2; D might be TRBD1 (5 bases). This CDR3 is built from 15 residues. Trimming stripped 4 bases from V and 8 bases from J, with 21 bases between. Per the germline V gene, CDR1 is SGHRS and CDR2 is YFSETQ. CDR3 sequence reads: CASSRGPREAEGYTF. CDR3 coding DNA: TGCGCCAGCAGCCGGGGACCGAGGGAGGCTGAAGGCTACACCTTC.

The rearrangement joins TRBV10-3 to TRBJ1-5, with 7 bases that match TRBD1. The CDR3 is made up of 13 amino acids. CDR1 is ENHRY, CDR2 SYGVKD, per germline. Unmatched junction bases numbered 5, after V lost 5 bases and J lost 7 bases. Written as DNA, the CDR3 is TGTGCCATCAGTCGGGACAGAGACCAGCCCCAGCATTTT. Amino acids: CAISRDRDQPQHF.

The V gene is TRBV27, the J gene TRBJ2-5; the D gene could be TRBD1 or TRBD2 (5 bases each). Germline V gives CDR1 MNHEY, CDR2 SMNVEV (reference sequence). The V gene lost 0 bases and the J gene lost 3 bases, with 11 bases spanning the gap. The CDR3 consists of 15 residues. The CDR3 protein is CASSLSPGPKETQYF. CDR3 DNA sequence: TGTGCCAGCAGTTTATCCCCGGGACCGAAAGAGACCCAGTACTTC.

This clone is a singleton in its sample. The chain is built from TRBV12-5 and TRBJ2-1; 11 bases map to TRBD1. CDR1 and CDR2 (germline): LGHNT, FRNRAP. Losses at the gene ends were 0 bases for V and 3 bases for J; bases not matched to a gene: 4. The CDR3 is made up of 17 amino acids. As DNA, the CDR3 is TGTGCTAGTGGTTTGGTACTTGGGACAGGGGGCTACAATGAGCAGTTCTTC. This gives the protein CASGLVLGTGGYNEQFF.

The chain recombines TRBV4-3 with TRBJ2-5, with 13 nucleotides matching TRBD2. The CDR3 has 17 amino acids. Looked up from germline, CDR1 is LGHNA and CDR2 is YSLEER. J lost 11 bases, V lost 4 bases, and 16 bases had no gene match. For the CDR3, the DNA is TGCGCCAGCAGCCGCCCAATGACCGGGACTAGCGGGACTGAGCAGTACTTC. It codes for CASSRPMTGTSGTEQYF.

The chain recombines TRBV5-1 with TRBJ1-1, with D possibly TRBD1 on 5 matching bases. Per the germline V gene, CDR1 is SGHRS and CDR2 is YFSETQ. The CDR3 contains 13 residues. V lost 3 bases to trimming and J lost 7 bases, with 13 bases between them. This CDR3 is CASSWPGHDEAFF. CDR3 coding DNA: TGCGCCAGCAGCTGGCCCGGACACGATGAAGCTTTCTTT.

The CDR3 loop is CASILTRGGTDTQYF. CDR3 DNA sequence: TGTGCCAGCATCCTAACCAGGGGGGGCACAGATACGCAGTATTTT. The chain recombines TRBV11-3 with TRBJ2-3; D may be TRBD1 (7 bases). CDR1 and CDR2 (germline): SGHNT, YENEEA. The CDR3 is 15 amino acids. The ends were cut back, 7 bases at V and 1 base at J, with 15 bases in the middle.